This T cell receptor beta chain derives from a study of response to subunit inactivated influenza vaccine. General observations from the study: The authors put forward the suggestion that each seasonal influenza vaccination may bring in only a limited number of new T cells.

TCRdb reprocessed the RT-PCR reads with MiXCR, giving one entry per CDR3 protein. The sample lists 800,000 or so distinct CDR3 sequences; over 20% were seen once. There are many counts of this clonotype. Its antigen remains unknown. This CDR3 spans 14 amino acids. V was cut by 0 bases and J by 8 bases, with 14 bases left in between. CDR1 SGHRS and CDR2 YFSETQ come from the germline V gene. The receptor was isolated from a man between 50 and 59 years old who received an inactivated influenza vaccine. The J gene is TRBJ1-2, the V gene TRBV5-1, with D perhaps matching TRBD1 (5 bases). The sample was PBMCs from blood, taken roughly 5 days after vaccination. The CDR3 region has the DNA TGCGCCAGCAGCTTGGCCGGCAGGGCGGAGGGCTACACCTTC. It translates to CASSLAGRAEGYTF.